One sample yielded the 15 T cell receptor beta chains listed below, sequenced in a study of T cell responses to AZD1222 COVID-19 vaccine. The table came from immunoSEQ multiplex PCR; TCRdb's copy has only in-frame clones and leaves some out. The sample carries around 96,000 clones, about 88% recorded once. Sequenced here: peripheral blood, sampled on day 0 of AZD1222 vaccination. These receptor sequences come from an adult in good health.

CDR3 in amino acids: CASSYSPPRTYEQYF. The CDR3 DNA is TGTGCCAGCAGTTACTCGCCACCTCGAACCTACGAGCAGTACTTC. The rearrangement uses TRBV6-6 and TRBJ2-7; D gene ambiguous. Per germline, CDR1 MNHNY and CDR2 SVGAGI (reference sequence). V dropped 0 bases and J dropped 2 bases, with 11 bases sitting between them. This CDR3 has 15 residues.

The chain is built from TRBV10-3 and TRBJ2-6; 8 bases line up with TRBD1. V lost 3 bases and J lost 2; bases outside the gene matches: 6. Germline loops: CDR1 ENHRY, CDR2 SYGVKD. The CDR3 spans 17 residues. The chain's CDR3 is CAISDSDRAAGANVLTF. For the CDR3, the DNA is TGTGCCATCAGTGATTCGGACAGGGCGGCTGGGGCCAACGTCCTGACTTTC.

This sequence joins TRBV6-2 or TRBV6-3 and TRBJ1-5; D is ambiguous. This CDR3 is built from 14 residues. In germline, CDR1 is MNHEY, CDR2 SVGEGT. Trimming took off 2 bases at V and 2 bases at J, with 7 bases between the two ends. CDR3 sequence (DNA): TGTGCCAGCAGTTACCTCGGGGGCAATCAGCCCCAGCATTTT. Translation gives CASSYLGGNQPQHF.

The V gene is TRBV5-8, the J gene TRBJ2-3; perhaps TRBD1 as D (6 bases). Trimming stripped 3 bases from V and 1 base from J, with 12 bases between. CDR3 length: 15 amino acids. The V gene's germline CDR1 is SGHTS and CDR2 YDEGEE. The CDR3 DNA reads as TGTGCCAGCAGCTCCTACAGGGCCCGCACAGATACGCAGTATTTT. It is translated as CASSSYRARTDTQYF.

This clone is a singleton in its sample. CDR3 coding DNA: TGCAGTGCTAGAGAGTGGGGCGAGCAGTACTTC. Translating gives CSAREWGEQYF. The rearrangement uses TRBV20-1 and TRBJ2-7; D uncertain. The V gene's germline CDR1 is DFQATT and CDR2 SNEGSKA (reference sequence). The CDR3 has 11 amino acids. V was pared by 0 bases and J by 6 bases, with 6 bases between.

The CDR3 DNA reads as TGTGCCAGCAGTTACGAGGGGGCATCTGAAGCTTTCTTT. Translation gives CASSYEGASEAFF. The chain combines TRBV6-5 with TRBJ1-1; 7 positions agree with TRBD1. There are 13 residues in the CDR3. Trimming took 2 bases from V and 6 from J; bases not matched to a gene: 3. Germline-derived CDR1 and CDR2 are MNHEY and SVGAGI.

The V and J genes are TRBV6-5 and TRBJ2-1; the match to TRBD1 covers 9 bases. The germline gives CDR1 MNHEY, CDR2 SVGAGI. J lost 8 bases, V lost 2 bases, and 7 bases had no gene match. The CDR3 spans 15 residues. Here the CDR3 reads CASSYPGQGRHEQFF. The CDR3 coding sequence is TGTGCCAGCAGTTACCCGGGACAGGGAAGACATGAGCAGTTCTTC.

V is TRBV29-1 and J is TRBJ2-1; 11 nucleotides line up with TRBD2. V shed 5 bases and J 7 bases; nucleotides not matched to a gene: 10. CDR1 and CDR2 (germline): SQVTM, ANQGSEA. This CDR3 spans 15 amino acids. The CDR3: CSVIHLAGGPNEQFF. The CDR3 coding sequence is TGCAGCGTTATCCACTTAGCGGGGGGGCCTAATGAGCAGTTCTTC.

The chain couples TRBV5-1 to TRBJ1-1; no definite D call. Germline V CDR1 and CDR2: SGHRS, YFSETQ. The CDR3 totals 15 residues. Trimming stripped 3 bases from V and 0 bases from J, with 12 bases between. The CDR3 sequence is CASSSSETMNTEAFF. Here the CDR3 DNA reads TGCGCCAGCAGCTCGTCCGAGACCATGAACACTGAAGCTTTCTTT.

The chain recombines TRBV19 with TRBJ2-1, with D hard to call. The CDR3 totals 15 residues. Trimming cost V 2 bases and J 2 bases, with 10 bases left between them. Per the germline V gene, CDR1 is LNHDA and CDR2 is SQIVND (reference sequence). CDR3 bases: TGTGCCAGTAGTATATTGGCATCCGCCTACAATGAGCAGTTCTTC. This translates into CASSILASAYNEQFF.

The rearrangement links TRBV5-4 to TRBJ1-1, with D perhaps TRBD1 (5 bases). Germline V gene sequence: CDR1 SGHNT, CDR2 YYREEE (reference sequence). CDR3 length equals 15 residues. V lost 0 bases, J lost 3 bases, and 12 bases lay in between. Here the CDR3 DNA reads TGTGCCAGCAGCTTGGAGGGCAGGGTGGACACTGAAGCTTTCTTT. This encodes CASSLEGRVDTEAFF.

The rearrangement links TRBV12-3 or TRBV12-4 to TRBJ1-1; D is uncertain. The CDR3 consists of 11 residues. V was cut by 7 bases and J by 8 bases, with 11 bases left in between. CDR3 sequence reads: CASTISSEAFF. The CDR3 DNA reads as TGTGCCAGCACCATATCGTCCGAAGCTTTCTTT.

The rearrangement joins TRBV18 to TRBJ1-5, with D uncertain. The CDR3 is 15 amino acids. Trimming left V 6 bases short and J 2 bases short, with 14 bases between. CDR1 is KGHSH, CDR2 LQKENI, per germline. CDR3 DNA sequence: TGTGCCAGCTCCCAATACTCCGGGGGCAATCAGCCCCAGCATTTT. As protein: CASSQYSGGNQPQHF.

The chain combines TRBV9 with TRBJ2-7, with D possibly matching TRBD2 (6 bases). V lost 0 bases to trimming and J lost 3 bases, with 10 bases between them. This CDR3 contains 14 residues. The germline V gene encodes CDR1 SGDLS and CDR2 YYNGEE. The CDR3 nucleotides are TGTGCCAGCAGCGTAGGGGGGGACCGCTACGAGCAGTACTTC. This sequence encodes CASSVGGDRYEQYF.

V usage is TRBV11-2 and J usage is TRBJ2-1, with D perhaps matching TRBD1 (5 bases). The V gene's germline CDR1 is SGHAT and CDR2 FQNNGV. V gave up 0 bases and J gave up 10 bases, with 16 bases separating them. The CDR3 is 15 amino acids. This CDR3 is CASSLEGGRWGEQFF. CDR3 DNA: TGTGCCAGCAGCTTAGAAGGCGGCAGATGGGGCGAGCAGTTCTTC.